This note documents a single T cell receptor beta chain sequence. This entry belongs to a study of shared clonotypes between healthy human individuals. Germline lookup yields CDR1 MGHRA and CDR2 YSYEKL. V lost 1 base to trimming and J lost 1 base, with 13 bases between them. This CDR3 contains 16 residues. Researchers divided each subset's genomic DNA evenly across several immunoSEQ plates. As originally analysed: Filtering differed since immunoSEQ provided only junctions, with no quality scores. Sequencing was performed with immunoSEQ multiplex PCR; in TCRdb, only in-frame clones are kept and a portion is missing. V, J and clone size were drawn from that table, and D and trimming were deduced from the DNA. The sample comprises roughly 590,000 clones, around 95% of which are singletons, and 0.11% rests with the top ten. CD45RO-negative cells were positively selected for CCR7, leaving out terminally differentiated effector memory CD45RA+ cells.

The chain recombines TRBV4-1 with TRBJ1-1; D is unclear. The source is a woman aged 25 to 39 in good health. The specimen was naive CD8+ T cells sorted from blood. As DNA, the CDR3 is TGCGCCAGCAGCCAAGCCTTCAGCTTGAGGAACACTGAAGCTTTCTTT. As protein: CASSQAFSLRNTEAFF.